The 30 T cell receptor beta chains reported below all come from one sample, sequenced in a study of blood T cell repertoires in COVID-19. The table came from immunoSEQ multiplex PCR; TCRdb's copy has only in-frame clones and leaves some out. Among 150,000 or so clones listed, around 80% were seen once. Input material: peripheral blood. All receptors derive from a human donor with acute or convalescent COVID-19. The donor label of this sample is uncertain.

This clone was observed once. This sequence joins TRBV14 and TRBJ1-1, with D perhaps TRBD1 (5 bases). CDR1 is SGHDN and CDR2 is FVKESK in the germline V gene. CDR3 length: 15 residues. V was pared by 0 bases and J by 11 bases, with 19 bases between. The CDR3 loop reads CASSQDWVGLARAFF. The CDR3 bases are TGTGCCAGCAGCCAAGATTGGGTGGGGCTGGCACGCGCTTTCTTT.

The V and J genes are TRBV7-8 and TRBJ2-7; possible D gene TRBD2, 6 bases. The V end lost 5 bases, the J end lost 6 bases, and 11 bases lay between the germline ends. Germline assignment: CDR1 SGHVS and CDR2 FQNEAQ. The CDR3 is made up of 12 amino acids. The CDR3 DNA follows: TGTGCCAGCAGCCCTAGGAGGGGCGAGCAGTACTTC. Amino acid sequence: CASSPRRGEQYF.

The chain carries TRBV6-5 and TRBJ2-3; 10 bases line up with TRBD2. Per germline, CDR1 MNHEY and CDR2 SVGAGI. The trim removed 8 bases at V and 5 bases at J, leaving 4 bases unmatched. The CDR3 has 13 residues. The CDR3: CASEERGGDTQYF. The CDR3 DNA reads as TGTGCCAGCGAGGAGCGGGGGGGAGATACGCAGTATTTT.

This rearrangement joins TRBV2 to TRBJ1-4; D gene ambiguous. Trimming took 11 bases from V and 4 from J, leaving 14 bases between them. Germline CDR1 SNHLY, CDR2 FYNNEI. This CDR3 is built from 13 residues. The CDR3 nucleotides read TGTGCCGGGAGCCTTCCTTATAATGAAAAACTGTTTTTT. It translates to CAGSLPYNEKLFF. Together with reference TRBV2 and TRBJ1-4, the CDR3 gives the full variable domain: EPEVTQTPSHQVTQMGQEVILRCVPISNHLYFYWYRQILGQKVEFLVSFYNNEISEKSEIFDDQFSVERPDGSNFTLKIRSTKLEDSAMYFCAGSLPYNEKLFFGSGTQLSVL.

This clone was seen just once. V and J are TRBV7-9 and TRBJ1-4; no reliable D call. Germline values: CDR1 SEHNR, CDR2 FQNEAQ (reference sequence). V was clipped by 11 bases and J by 5 bases, with 9 bases between them. The CDR3 totals 11 residues. The CDR3 sequence is CAGLYNEKLFF. As DNA, the CDR3 is TGTGCCGGACTCTACAATGAAAAACTGTTTTTT.

The V call is TRBV14, the J call TRBJ2-4; D is uncertain. The CDR3 is 15 residues long. With 1 base removed from V and 0 bases from J, the gap between germline ends came to 7 bases. Germline V lookup: CDR1 SGHDN, CDR2 FVKESK. The CDR3 is CASSQGVLAKNIQYF. CDR3 DNA: TGTGCCAGCAGCCAAGGAGTCCTAGCCAAAAACATTCAGTACTTC. Looking up the rest from reference TRBV14 and TRBJ2-4 gives the full variable domain: EAGVTQFPSHSVIEKGQTVTLRCDPISGHDNLYWYRRVMGKEIKFLLHFVKESKQDESGMPNNRFLAERTGGTYSTLKVQPAELEDSGVYFCASSQGVLAKNIQYFGAGTRLSVL.

The chain carries TRBV11-2 and TRBJ2-7, with a possible D match to TRBD2 (6 bases). CDR1 and CDR2 (germline): SGHAT, FQNNGV. This CDR3 region has 16 residues. Trimming removed 1 base at V and 0 bases at J, with 13 bases between. The DNA for the CDR3 is TGTGCCAGCAGCTTAGGGGGGACGGGACTCTCCTACGAGCAGTACTTC. Protein sequence: CASSLGGTGLSYEQYF.

V usage is TRBV5-1 and J usage is TRBJ2-1; D unresolved. The CDR3 covers 11 residues. Germline V gene sequence: CDR1 SGHRS, CDR2 YFSETQ. Trimming removed 2 bases at V and 8 bases at J, with 5 bases between. CDR3 nucleotides: TGCGCCAGCAGCTTACGCGATGAGCAGTTCTTC. Its translation is CASSLRDEQFF.

Here the CDR3 DNA reads TGCGCCAGCAGCACGGGGACAGGGCAGGATACGCAGTATTTT. Protein: CASSTGTGQDTQYF. The chain links TRBV5-1 to TRBJ2-3, with TRBD1 matching 9 bases. The CDR3 has 14 residues. Germline V gene lookup returns CDR1 SGHRS and CDR2 YFSETQ. Germline trimming cut 4 bases from V and 6 bases from J; bases unmatched to any gene: 6.

The rearrangement joins TRBV7-2 to TRBJ1-6, with 7 bases fitting TRBD1. CDR1 SGHTA and CDR2 FQGNSA come from the germline V gene. V shed 1 base, J shed 8 bases, and the junction held 14 bases outside the gene matches. This CDR3 spans 18 amino acids. The DNA for the CDR3 is TGTGCCAGCAGCTTAGTCTCTAACAGGGGCGGGAGGTATTCACCCCTCCACTTT. It codes for CASSLVSNRGGRYSPLHF.

The chain uses TRBV5-4 and TRBJ1-3; D gene ambiguous. This CDR3 is built from 13 residues. V lost 6 bases and J 6 bases, leaving 13 bases between the germline ends. Germline lookup yields CDR1 SGHNT and CDR2 YYREEE (reference sequence). CDR3 bases: TGTGCCAGCACCACTGAAGAGGAAAACACCATATATTTT. Its protein is CASTTEEENTIYF.

The count of this clone is one. This sequence joins TRBV19 and TRBJ1-2; the D gene is possibly TRBD1 (5 bases). The CDR3 is 12 amino acids. Trimming shortened V by 8 bases and J by 8 bases, and 15 bases separated the two germline ends. The germline gives CDR1 LNHDA, CDR2 SQIVND (reference sequence). DNA for the CDR3: TGTGCCAGTCGGCAGGGTTCCCAGGGCTACACCTTC. Translation gives CASRQGSQGYTF.

The chain is built from TRBV25-1 and TRBJ1-2, with 8 bases aligning to TRBD1. Germline lookup yields CDR1 MGHDK and CDR2 SYGVNS. V shed 3 bases and J 6 bases; nucleotides not matched to a gene: 6. CDR3 size: 14 residues. For the CDR3, the DNA is TGTGCCAGCAGTGATAGGACAGGGAAGAATGGCTACACCTTC. This encodes CASSDRTGKNGYTF.

Worth noting for this clone: One end of the junction is discordant with germline, which a read error may explain. The rearrangement joins TRBV2 to TRBJ2-1; TRBD2 matches at 14 bases. Germline V lookup: CDR1 SNHLY, CDR2 FYNNEI. There are 14 residues in the CDR3. The CDR3 protein is CASSERLAGGPGIF. The CDR3 coding sequence is TGTGCCAGCAGTGAGAGACTAGCGGGGGGGCCGGGGATCTTC.

The chain has TRBV30 and TRBJ1-4; D unresolved. Germline V gene data show CDR1 as GTSNPN and CDR2 as SVGIG (reference sequence). This CDR3 is 12 amino acids long. V dropped 8 bases and J dropped 7 bases, with 14 bases sitting between them. CDR3 sequence: CAAGRATEKLFF. CDR3 nucleotide sequence: TGTGCCGCCGGGAGGGCGACTGAAAAACTGTTTTTT.

The chain is built from TRBV29-1 and TRBJ1-1; D ambiguous. CDR1 is SQVTM and CDR2 is ANQGSEA in the germline V gene. Trimming stripped 7 bases from V and 5 bases from J, with 17 bases between. The CDR3 is made up of 13 amino acids. CDR3 sequence: CSGIGRVGTEAFF. CDR3 DNA sequence: TGCAGCGGAATAGGGCGGGTCGGAACTGAAGCTTTCTTT.

This chain links TRBV7-9 with TRBJ1-1; D uncertain. Looked up from germline, CDR1 is SEHNR and CDR2 is FQNEAQ (reference sequence). Trimming shortened V by 0 bases and J by 2 bases, and 7 bases separated the two germline ends. This CDR3 contains 14 residues. The CDR3 is CASSLARSNTEAFF. CDR3 bases: TGTGCCAGCAGCTTAGCCAGGTCAAACACTGAAGCTTTCTTT.

This clone was picked up a small number of times. The chain links TRBV7-2 to TRBJ1-6; TRBD1 agrees at 7 bases. Trimming at V came to 2 bases and at J to 4 bases, leaving 8 bases not matched to a gene. CDR3 length: 17 amino acids. Germline lookup yields CDR1 SGHTA and CDR2 FQGNSA. The CDR3 DNA is TGTGCCAGCAGCTTACTAGGGGGCGCGTCATATAATTCACCCCTCCACTTT. It codes for CASSLLGGASYNSPLHF.

The chain employs TRBV4-2 and TRBJ1-2; 9 bases align to TRBD1. There are 16 residues in the CDR3. The V and J ends lost 2 bases and 7 bases, in that order; junction bases with no gene match: 11. CDR1 is LGHNA and CDR2 is YNFKEQ in the germline V gene. The CDR3 spells CASSQLAGTGSLGYTF. The CDR3, as DNA: TGTGCCAGCAGCCAACTCGCCGGGACAGGGTCCCTTGGCTACACCTTC.

J is TRBJ1-1 and V is TRBV7-9; the D is unclear. Trimming removed 6 bases at V and 1 base at J, with 9 bases between. The CDR3 is 13 residues long. Germline V gene data show CDR1 as SEHNR and CDR2 as FQNEAQ (reference sequence). CDR3 residues: CASRNSENTEAFF. The CDR3 nucleotides read TGTGCCAGCAGGAACAGTGAGAACACTGAAGCTTTCTTT.

The chain is built from TRBV5-1 and TRBJ2-1; the match to TRBD2 covers 10 bases. The J segment lost 6 bases and the V segment lost 1 base, leaving 4 bases of the junction unmatched. Germline V lookup: CDR1 SGHRS, CDR2 YFSETQ. This CDR3 has 15 residues. The CDR3: CASSLTSGAFNEQFF. CDR3 bases: TGCGCCAGCAGCTTGACTAGCGGGGCCTTCAATGAGCAGTTCTTC.

This clone was seen a handful of times. The V and J genes are TRBV18 and TRBJ2-7; 11 bases agree with TRBD1. V shed 2 bases and J 2 bases; nucleotides not matched to a gene: 8. Germline CDR1 KGHSH, CDR2 LQKENI. The CDR3 has 17 residues. CDR3 sequence reads: CASSPKGGTGGAYEQYF. Here the CDR3 DNA reads TGTGCCAGCTCACCAAAGGGAGGGACAGGGGGGGCCTACGAGCAGTACTTC. The whole variable domain, filled in from reference TRBV18 and TRBJ2-7, reads NAGVMQNPRHLVRRRGQEARLRCSPMKGHSHVYWYRQLPEEGLKFMVYLQKENIIDESGMPKERFSAEFPKEGPSILRIQQVVRGDSAAYFCASSPKGGTGGAYEQYFGPGTRLTVT.

The rearrangement joins TRBV7-9 to TRBJ1-2; maybe TRBD1 (5 bases). CDR3 length: 14 amino acids. Germline-derived CDR1 and CDR2 are SEHNR and FQNEAQ (reference sequence). Trimming left V 0 bases short and J 6 bases short, with 11 bases between. The CDR3 nucleotides are TGTGCCAGCAGCTTAGCAACAGGAGAAAATGGCTACACCTTC. Translated, it gives CASSLATGENGYTF.

V is TRBV30 and J is TRBJ2-7; 9 bases fit TRBD1. There are 15 residues in the CDR3. The germline CDR1 and CDR2 sequences are GTSNPN and SVGIG (reference sequence). V lost 2 bases and J lost 4; bases outside the gene matches: 9. Here the CDR3 reads CAWSQDRGSSYEQYF. Here the CDR3 DNA reads TGTGCCTGGAGTCAAGACAGGGGGAGTTCGTACGAGCAGTACTTC.

The chain is built from TRBV11-3 and TRBJ2-1; D perhaps matches TRBD1 (5 bases). Germline CDR1 is SGHNT and CDR2 is YENEEA. V dropped 6 bases and J dropped 8 bases, with 17 bases sitting between them. The CDR3 is made up of 14 amino acids. CDR3 residues: CASRSGPGNHEQFF. CDR3 in DNA: TGTGCCAGCAGGAGTGGGCCAGGGAACCATGAGCAGTTCTTC.

The chain carries TRBV3-1 (or the pseudogene TRBV3-2) and TRBJ1-2; TRBD1 might be the D (5 bases). This CDR3 contains 14 residues. The ends were cut back, 0 bases at V and 8 bases at J, with 13 bases in the middle. Germline loops: CDR1 LGHDT, CDR2 YNNKEL (reference sequence). The CDR3 nucleotides read TGTGCCAGCAGCCAAGATGCGGGGGTAAGAGGCTACACCTTC. Protein sequence: CASSQDAGVRGYTF.

This clone showed up just once. The genes are TRBV27 and TRBJ1-2; TRBD1 is a possible D gene (5 bases). The V end lost 5 bases, the J end lost 6 bases, and 22 bases lay between the germline ends. The CDR3 spans 16 residues. The V gene's germline CDR1 is MNHEY and CDR2 SMNVEV (reference sequence). The CDR3 region is CASSPTPQPGYHGYTF. The CDR3 DNA sequence: TGTGCCAGCAGTCCGACGCCGCAGCCAGGGTACCATGGCTACACCTTC.

This clone has just one count. For the CDR3, the DNA is TGTGCCAGCAGCCTGGCGGGGGCGGGCTATGGCTACACCTTC. It translates to CASSLAGAGYGYTF. This sequence joins TRBV7-9 and TRBJ1-2; possible D gene TRBD1, 6 bases. Per germline, CDR1 SEHNR and CDR2 FQNEAQ (reference sequence). V was pared by 5 bases and J by 4 bases, with 14 bases between. This CDR3 is built from 14 residues.

V gene TRBV6-4 combines with J gene TRBJ2-3, with 10 bases identical to TRBD1. Germline trimming cut 7 bases from V and 3 bases from J; bases unmatched to any gene: 10. The CDR3 is 16 residues long. Germline assignment: CDR1 MRHNA and CDR2 SNTAGT. The CDR3 here is CASIYLGQGRTDTQYF. Written as DNA, the CDR3 is TGTGCCAGCATCTACTTGGGACAGGGGAGAACAGATACGCAGTATTTT.

The rearrangement joins TRBV6-5 to TRBJ2-3; 7 bases match TRBD2. CDR1 and CDR2 (germline): MNHEY, SVGAGI. Trimming took 5 bases from V and 3 from J; bases not matched to a gene: 5. This CDR3 spans 14 amino acids. CDR3 sequence (DNA): TGTGCCAGCAGTAGAGGGAGGGAGACAGATACGCAGTATTTT. Translating gives CASSRGRETDTQYF.